This TCR beta chain derives from a study of CD8+ T cells in alopecia areata. In the study overall: The drug, tofacitinib, lasted 6 to 18 months, followed by 6 months off drug.

The CDR3 loop spans 15 amino acids. Germline CDR1 and CDR2: SQVTM and ANQGSEA. Trimming removed 2 bases from V and 3 bases from J, with 16 bases in between. In each case, RNA was isolated and then reverse transcribed into cDNA as the sequencing template. The table came from immunoSEQ multiplex PCR; TCRdb's copy has only in-frame clones and leaves some out. Of about 210,000 clones listed, about three fifths are singletons. Whole-study results and caveats: Tofacitinib significantly lowered scalp clonality and expanded CD8+ clones among the top 100. One nonresponder makes the tie between baseline CD8+ expansion and response uncertain.

Notes on this clone: The antigen is not known.

The treatment: oral pan-JAK inhibitor, 5-10 mg twice daily. The sequence was obtained from a human donor with alopecia areata. The starting material was CD4+ T cells sorted from blood, obtained at week 4, from a patient treated with tofacitinib. The genes are TRBV29-1 and TRBJ1-1; the D is unclear. The CDR3 nucleotides are TGCAGCGTTGAAATGTCTGGGTGGGTGGACACTGAAGCTTTCTTT. Translating it yields CSVEMSGWVDTEAFF.